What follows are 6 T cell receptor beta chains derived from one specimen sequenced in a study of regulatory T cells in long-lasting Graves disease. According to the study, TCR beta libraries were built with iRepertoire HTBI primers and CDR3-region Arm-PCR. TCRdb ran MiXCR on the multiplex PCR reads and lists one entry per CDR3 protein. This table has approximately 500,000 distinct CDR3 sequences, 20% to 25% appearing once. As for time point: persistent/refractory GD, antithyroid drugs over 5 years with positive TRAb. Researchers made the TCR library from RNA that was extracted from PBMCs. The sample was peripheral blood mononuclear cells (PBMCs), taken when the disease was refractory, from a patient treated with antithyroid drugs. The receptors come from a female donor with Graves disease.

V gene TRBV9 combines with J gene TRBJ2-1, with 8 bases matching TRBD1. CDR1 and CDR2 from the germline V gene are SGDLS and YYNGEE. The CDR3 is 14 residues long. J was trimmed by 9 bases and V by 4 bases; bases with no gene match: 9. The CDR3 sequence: CASSPLQGGTEQFF. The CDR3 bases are TGTGCCAGCAGCCCGTTACAGGGGGGAACTGAGCAGTTCTTC.

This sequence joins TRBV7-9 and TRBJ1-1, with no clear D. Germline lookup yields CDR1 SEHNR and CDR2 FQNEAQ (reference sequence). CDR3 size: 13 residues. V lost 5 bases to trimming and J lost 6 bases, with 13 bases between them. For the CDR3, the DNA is TGTGCCAGCAGCCTCTTGGAGGCCTCTGAAGCTTTCTTT. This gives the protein CASSLLEASEAFF.

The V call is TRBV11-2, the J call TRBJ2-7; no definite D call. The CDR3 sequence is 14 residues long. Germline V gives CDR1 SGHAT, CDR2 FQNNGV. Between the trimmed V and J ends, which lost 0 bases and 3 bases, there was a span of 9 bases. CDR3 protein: CASSLEAGNYEQYF. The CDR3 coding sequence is TGTGCCAGCAGCTTAGAGGCCGGAAACTACGAGCAGTACTTC.

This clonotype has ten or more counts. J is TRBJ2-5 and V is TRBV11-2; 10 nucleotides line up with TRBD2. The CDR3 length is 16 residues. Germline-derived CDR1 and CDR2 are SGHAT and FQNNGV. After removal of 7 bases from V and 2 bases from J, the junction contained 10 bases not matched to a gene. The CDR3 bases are TGTGCCAGCACCCCCCGGGGACTAGCGATACAAGAGACCCAGTACTTC. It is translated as CASTPRGLAIQETQYF.

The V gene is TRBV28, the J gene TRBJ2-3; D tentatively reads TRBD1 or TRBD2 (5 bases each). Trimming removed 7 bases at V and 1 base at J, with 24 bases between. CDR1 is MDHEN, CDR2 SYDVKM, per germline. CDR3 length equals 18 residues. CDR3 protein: CASIPGPTTSYGTDTQYF. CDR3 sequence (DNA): TGTGCCAGCATCCCGGGACCTACCACGAGTTATGGCACAGATACGCAGTATTTT.

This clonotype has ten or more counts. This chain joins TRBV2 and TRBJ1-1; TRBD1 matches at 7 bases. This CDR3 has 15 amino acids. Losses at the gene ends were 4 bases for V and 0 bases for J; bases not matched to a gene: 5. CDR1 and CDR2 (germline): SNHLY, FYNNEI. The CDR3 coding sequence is TGTGCCAGCAGTGGGGACAGCTGGATGAACACTGAAGCTTTCTTT. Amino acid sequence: CASSGDSWMNTEAFF.